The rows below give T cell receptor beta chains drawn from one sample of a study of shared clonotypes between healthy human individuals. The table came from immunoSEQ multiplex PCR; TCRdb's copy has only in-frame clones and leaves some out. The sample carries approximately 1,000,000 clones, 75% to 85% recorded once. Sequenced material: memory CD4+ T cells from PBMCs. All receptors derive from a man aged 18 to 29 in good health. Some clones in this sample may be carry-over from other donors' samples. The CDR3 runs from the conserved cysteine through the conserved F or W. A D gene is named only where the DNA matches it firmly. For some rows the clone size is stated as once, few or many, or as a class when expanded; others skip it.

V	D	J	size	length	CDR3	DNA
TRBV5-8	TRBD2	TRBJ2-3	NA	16	CASSPGLAGGSDTQYF	TGTGCCAGCAGCCCCGGACTAGCGGGTGGATCAGATACGCAGTATTTT
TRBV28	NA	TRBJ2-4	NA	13	CASTGVEFPIQYF	TGTGCCAGCACCGGGGTTGAGTTCCCCATTCAGTACTTC
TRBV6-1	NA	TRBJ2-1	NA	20	CASSEKGPGGQASLYNEQFF	TGTGCCAGCAGTGAAAAGGGGCCCGGTGGGCAGGCCTCGCTCTACAATGAGCAGTTCTTC
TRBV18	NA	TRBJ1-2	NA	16	CASSQGRGPGGYGYTF	TGTGCCAGCTCACAAGGAAGGGGACCTGGGGGCTATGGCTACACCTTC
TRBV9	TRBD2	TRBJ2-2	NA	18	CASSVVGGVAGRTGELFF	TGTGCCAGCAGCGTAGTGGGAGGGGTAGCGGGAAGGACCGGGGAGCTGTTTTTT
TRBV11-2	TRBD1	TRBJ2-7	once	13	CASSLVYRGEQYF	TGTGCCAGCAGCTTAGTATACAGGGGCGAGCAGTACTTC
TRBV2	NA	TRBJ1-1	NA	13	CASSDRDPLGAFF	TGTGCCAGCAGTGACAGGGACCCTTTGGGGGCTTTCTTT
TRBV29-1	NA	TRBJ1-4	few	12	CSVRDIYEKLFF	TGCAGCGTCCGGGACATCTATGAAAAACTGTTTTTT
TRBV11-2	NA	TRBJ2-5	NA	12	CASSFFGETQYF	TGTGCCAGCAGCTTTTTTGGAGAGACCCAGTACTTC
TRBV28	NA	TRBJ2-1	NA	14	CASSPQAVVDEQFF	TGTGCCAGCAGCCCACAGGCGGTCGTCGATGAGCAGTTCTTC
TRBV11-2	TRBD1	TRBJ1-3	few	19	CASSGAGQGRYGSGNTIYF	TGTGCCAGCAGCGGGGCGGGACAGGGGCGATATGGCTCTGGAAACACCATATATTTT
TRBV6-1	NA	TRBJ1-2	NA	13	CASSNLRNSGYTF	TGTGCCAGCAGCAACCTACGGAATTCTGGCTACACCTTC
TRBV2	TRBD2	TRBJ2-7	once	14	CASSNPSGSWEQYF	TGTGCCAGCAGTAACCCTAGCGGGTCCTGGGAGCAGTACTTC
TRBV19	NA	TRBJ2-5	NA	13	CASNRSPGETQYF	TGTGCCAGTAACCGGTCCCCGGGGGAGACCCAGTACTTC
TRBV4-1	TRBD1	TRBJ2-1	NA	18	CASSQVNLVPTGDNEQFF	TGCGCCAGCAGCCAAGTTAATCTCGTCCCGACAGGGGACAATGAGCAGTTCTTC
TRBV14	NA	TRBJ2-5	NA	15	CASSQGLRDQETQYF	TGTGCCAGCAGCCAAGGCTTGAGGGACCAAGAGACCCAGTACTTC
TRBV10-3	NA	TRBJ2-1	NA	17	CAISESGQGLSYNEQFF	TGTGCCATCAGTGAGTCGGGGCAGGGGCTTTCCTACAATGAGCAGTTCTTC
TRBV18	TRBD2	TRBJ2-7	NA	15	CASSPGLAGPYEQYF	TGTGCCAGCTCACCGGGACTAGCGGGCCCCTACGAGCAGTACTTC
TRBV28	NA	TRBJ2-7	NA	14	CASSRRGPSYEQYF	TGTGCCAGCAGTCGCCGGGGCCCTTCCTACGAGCAGTACTTC
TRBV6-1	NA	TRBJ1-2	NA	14	CASSEAMGQYGYTF	TGTGCCAGCAGTGAAGCAATGGGCCAATATGGCTACACCTTC
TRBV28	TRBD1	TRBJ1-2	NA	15	CASRPRDRTNYGYTF	TGTGCCAGCAGGCCCCGGGACAGGACTAACTATGGCTACACCTTC
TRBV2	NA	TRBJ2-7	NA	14	CASENLSGGDEQYF	TGTGCCAGCGAGAACCTTAGCGGCGGGGACGAGCAGTACTTC
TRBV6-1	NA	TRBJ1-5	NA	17	CASSESWGRGSNQPQHF	TGTGCCAGCAGTGAAAGTTGGGGAAGGGGCAGCAATCAGCCCCAGCATTTT
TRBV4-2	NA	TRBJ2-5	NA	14	CASSQDRFGETQYF	TGTGCCAGCAGCCAAGACAGGTTTGGGGAGACCCAGTACTTC
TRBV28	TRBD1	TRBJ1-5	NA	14	CASTGQGGSQPQHF	TGTGCCAGCACCGGACAGGGTGGATCTCAGCCCCAGCATTTT
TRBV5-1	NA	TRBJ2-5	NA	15	CASSLAVGPQETQYF	TGCGCCAGCAGCTTGGCCGTGGGCCCCCAAGAGACCCAGTACTTC
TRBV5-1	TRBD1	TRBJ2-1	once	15	CASSLGQGAYNEQFF	TGCGCCAGCAGCTTGGGACAGGGGGCATACAATGAGCAGTTCTTC
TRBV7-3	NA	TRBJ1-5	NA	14	CASSLAGGNQPQHF	TGTGCCAGCAGCTTAGCGGGGGGCAATCAGCCCCAGCATTTT
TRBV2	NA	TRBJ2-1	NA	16	CASINYRGGPSNEQFF	TGTGCCAGCATCAACTACCGCGGAGGGCCATCCAATGAGCAGTTCTTC
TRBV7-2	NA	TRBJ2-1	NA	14	CASSTRAGSDEQFF	TGTGCCAGCAGCACGCGGGCGGGGTCCGATGAGCAGTTCTTC
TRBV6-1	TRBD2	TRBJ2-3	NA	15	CATNRGLVNGGTQYF	TGTGCCACCAATCGGGGACTAGTGAACGGTGGTACGCAGTATTTT